One and the same sample provided the 25 T cell receptor beta chains below, sequenced in a study of T cells in Graves' hyperthyroidism and ophthalmopathy. TCR beta CDR3 regions were amplified from RNA transcripts. With the HTBI primer set, the TCR CDR3 went through a first round of RT-PCR. TCRdb recomputed calls from the multiplex PCR reads with MiXCR, one row per CDR3 protein. The sample consists of about 290,000 distinct CDR3 sequences, approximately 15% of them appearing once. The source material was blood. All receptors derive from a woman aged 60 to 75 with Graves' ophthalmopathy.

J is TRBJ1-6 and V is TRBV27; D may be TRBD1 (6 bases). Germline loops: CDR1 MNHEY, CDR2 SMNVEV (reference sequence). The CDR3 runs to 12 residues. The V end was cut by 6 bases, the J end by 9 bases, with 9 bases between. DNA for the CDR3: TGTGCCAGCAGAGCGGGGGCTTCACCCCTCCACTTT. It yields the protein CASRAGASPLHF.

Ten or more counts support this clonotype. The chain joins TRBV12-3 or TRBV12-4 to TRBJ2-3; 10 bases agree with TRBD2. The CDR3 spans 16 residues. Losses at the gene ends were 6 bases for V and 5 bases for J; bases not matched to a gene: 11. The CDR3 here is CASRDSLAGVVDTQYF. In DNA, the CDR3 is TGTGCCAGCAGGGACTCCCTAGCGGGGGTGGTAGATACGCAGTATTTT.

The J gene is TRBJ1-3, the V gene TRBV10-3; D unclear. V was shortened by 4 bases and J by 0 bases, with 16 bases between the two germline ends. The CDR3 spans 17 residues. Germline CDR1 ENHRY, CDR2 SYGVKD. The CDR3 spells CAISGVLGIDSGNTIYF. The DNA of the CDR3 is TGTGCCATCAGTGGTGTCTTGGGGATAGACTCTGGAAACACCATATATTTT.

This clonotype was seen ten or more times. The V and J genes are TRBV19 and TRBJ2-4, with D tentatively TRBD1 or TRBD2 (5 bases each). The V and J ends lost 6 bases and 3 bases respectively, with 15 bases between them. The germline V gene has CDR1 LNHDA and CDR2 SQIVND (reference sequence). CDR3 length: 15 amino acids. CDR3 residues: CASSWWGSGKNIQYF. The DNA for the CDR3 is TGTGCCAGTAGCTGGTGGGGGTCCGGCAAAAACATTCAGTACTTC.

This clonotype has just a few counts. In DNA form, the CDR3 reads TGTGCCAGCACCCCGGGACGGGAGGCAGGAAACACCATATATTTT. Residues: CASTPGREAGNTIYF. The chain carries TRBV7-9 and TRBJ1-3; D may be TRBD1 (5 bases). This CDR3 region has 15 residues. V dropped 7 bases and J dropped 4 bases, with 17 bases sitting between them. The germline CDR1 and CDR2 sequences are SEHNR and FQNEAQ (reference sequence). The full variable domain, in which reference TRBV7-9 and TRBJ1-3 provide the parts outside the CDR3, is DTGVSQNPRHKITKRGQNVTFRCDPISEHNRLYWYRQTLGQGPEFLTYFQNEAQLEKSRLLSDRFSAERPKGSFSTLEIQRTEQGDSAMYLCASTPGREAGNTIYFGEGSWLTVV.

This chain connects TRBV6-6 to TRBJ2-2; maybe TRBD1 (6 bases). The germline gives CDR1 MNHNY, CDR2 SVGAGI (reference sequence). The length of the CDR3 is 17 residues. Trimming took off 0 bases at V and 6 bases at J, with 17 bases between the two ends. This CDR3 reads CASSYSVSGVSAGELFF. CDR3 bases: TGTGCCAGCAGTTACTCGGTGTCAGGGGTATCGGCCGGGGAGCTGTTTTTT.

This clonotype was detected ten times or more. The chain couples TRBV7-2 to TRBJ2-7, with TRBD2 identical over 7 bases. CDR1 SGHTA and CDR2 FQGNSA come from the germline V gene. V lost 5 bases, J lost 7 bases, and 14 bases stayed unmatched. The CDR3 is 15 amino acids. This CDR3 reads CASSNRGYGRGEQYF. The CDR3 bases are TGTGCCAGCAGCAACAGAGGGTACGGGCGGGGGGAGCAGTACTTC.

This clonotype was counted once. The V call is TRBV11-2, the J call TRBJ1-1; no reliable D call. Per the germline V gene, CDR1 is SGHAT and CDR2 is FQNNGV. Trimming took off 5 bases at V and 0 bases at J, with 10 bases between the two ends. This CDR3 has 14 residues. CDR3 DNA: TGTGCCAGCAGCGCAATTATCATGAACACTGAAGCTTTCTTT. Translating it yields CASSAIIMNTEAFF. Looking up the rest from reference TRBV11-2 and TRBJ1-1 gives the full variable domain: EAGVAQSPRYKIIEKRQSVAFWCNPISGHATLYWYQQILGQGPKLLIQFQNNGVVDDSQLPKDRFSAERLKGVDSTLKIQPAKLEDSAVYLCASSAIIMNTEAFFGQGTRLTVV.

The chain joins TRBV24-1 to TRBJ2-5; a weak D match, TRBD2 (7 bases). The V and J ends lost 3 bases and 1 base respectively, with 11 bases between them. The length of the CDR3 is 15 residues. Germline values: CDR1 KGHDR, CDR2 SFDVKD. CDR3 sequence: CATSDMAGAQETQYF. DNA of the CDR3: TGTGCCACCAGTGATATGGCGGGGGCCCAAGAGACCCAGTACTTC.

At least ten counts were recorded for this clonotype. V gene TRBV3-1 combines with J gene TRBJ1-1; no reliable D call. V lost 4 bases, J lost 1 base, and 13 bases lay in between. Germline V CDR1 and CDR2: LGHDT, YNNKEL (reference sequence). CDR3 size: 15 residues. The chain's CDR3 is CASSPRTRGNTEAFF. The CDR3 DNA reads TGTGCCAGCAGCCCCAGGACTCGAGGGAACACTGAAGCTTTCTTT. The entire variable domain, with the rest obtained from reference TRBV3-1 and TRBJ1-1, is as follows: DTAVSQTPKYLVTQMGNDKSIKCEQNLGHDTMYWYKQDSKKFLKIMFSYNNKELIINETVPNRFSPKSPDKAHLNLHINSLELGDSAVYFCASSPRTRGNTEAFFGQGTRLTVV.

The table lists this clonotype with many counts. CDR3 DNA: TGTGCCAGCAGCTTAGCGGGGGGCGCCCGGCAGACGAGGGAGACCCAGTACTTC. Amino acid sequence: CASSLAGGARQTRETQYF. The rearrangement joins TRBV7-2 to TRBJ2-5; perhaps D is TRBD1 or TRBD2 (6 bases each). The length of the CDR3 is 18 residues. Trimming took off 0 bases at V and 5 bases at J, with 22 bases between the two ends. CDR1 is SGHTA and CDR2 is FQGNSA in the germline V gene. Filled out from reference TRBV7-2 and TRBJ2-5, the complete variable domain reads GAGVSQSPSNKVTEKGKDVELRCDPISGHTALYWYRQSLGQGLEFLIYFQGNSAPDKSGLPSDRFSAERTGGSVSTLTIQRTQQEDSAVYLCASSLAGGARQTRETQYFGPGTRLLVL.

In this sample, this clonotype turned up a few times. This chain links TRBV7-9 with TRBJ2-7; D is possibly TRBD1 (6 bases). The V end lost 5 bases, the J end lost 3 bases, and 20 bases lay between the germline ends. This CDR3 region has 16 residues. CDR1 and CDR2 from the germline V gene are SEHNR and FQNEAQ (reference sequence). CDR3 loop: CASSKDRPTYIYEQYF. For the CDR3, the DNA is TGTGCCAGCAGCAAGGACAGACCGACGTATATCTACGAGCAGTACTTC.

This clonotype has just a few counts. The chain links TRBV6-1 to TRBJ1-2, with TRBD1 matching 7 bases. CDR1 is MNHNS and CDR2 is SASEGT in the germline V gene. V shed 4 bases, J shed 1 base, and the junction held 12 bases outside the gene matches. CDR3 length: 17 residues. CDR3 region: CASSGQGTAGFNYGYTF. As DNA, the CDR3 is TGTGCCAGCAGTGGACAGGGAACCGCGGGGTTTAACTATGGCTACACCTTC.

The V call is TRBV4-1, the J call TRBJ1-6; D is perhaps TRBD1 (6 bases). CDR1 is MGHRA, CDR2 YSYEKL, per germline. Trimming left V 2 bases short and J 8 bases short, with 22 bases between. The CDR3 sequence is 18 residues long. The CDR3 sequence: CASSQSGQLLTSHSPLHF. DNA for the CDR3: TGCGCCAGCAGCCAAAGCGGACAGCTCCTAACCAGTCATTCACCCCTCCACTTT.

This clonotype was seen repeatedly, ten times or more. The chain uses TRBV20-1 and TRBJ1-2; D gene unclear. Trimming stripped 5 bases from V and 4 bases from J, with 8 bases between. The CDR3 is made up of 11 amino acids. CDR1 is DFQATT and CDR2 is SNEGSKA in the germline V gene (reference sequence). CDR3: CSAREFYGYTF. CDR3 nucleotides: TGCAGTGCTCGGGAGTTCTATGGCTACACCTTC.

As regards this clonotype: A much larger clone differs from this one at a single base, so this may be a read error. This chain links TRBV18 with TRBJ2-1; D is ambiguous. This CDR3 region has 15 residues. CDR1 KGHSH and CDR2 LQKENI come from the germline V gene. The DNA of the CDR3 is TGTGCCAGCTCCCCAGGCTTAAGCTCCTACAGTGAGCAGTTCTTC. Protein sequence: CASSPGLSSYSEQFF.

Ten or more counts support this clonotype. The chain carries TRBV27 and TRBJ2-3; 8 positions match TRBD1. There are 15 residues in the CDR3. In germline, CDR1 is MNHEY, CDR2 SMNVEV (reference sequence). V trimming: 5 bases; J trimming: 2 bases; junction bases outside the gene matches: 6. CDR3 loop: CASSRPGQVTDTQYF. CDR3 DNA: TGTGCCAGCAGTCGCCCGGGACAGGTCACAGATACGCAGTATTTT.

This clonotype was detected ten times or more. V and J are TRBV29-1 and TRBJ1-2; D is possibly TRBD1 (5 bases). This CDR3 spans 12 amino acids. V shed 6 bases and J shed 5 bases, with 13 bases lying between them. Looked up from germline, CDR1 is SQVTM and CDR2 is ANQGSEA. The CDR3 DNA is TGCAGCGTGCTGGGGCGGCAGTATGGCTACACCTTC. As protein: CSVLGRQYGYTF.

This clonotype was detected ten times or more. This chain uses TRBV2 with TRBJ1-2; 7 positions agree with TRBD1. The germline V gene encodes CDR1 SNHLY and CDR2 FYNNEI. The V segment lost 10 bases and the J segment 2 bases; nucleotides outside the gene matches: 7. CDR3 length: 13 residues. CDR3 DNA: TGTGCCACCCGGGGACAGATGAACTATGGCTACACCTTC. Its protein product is CATRGQMNYGYTF.

The sample holds many counts of this clonotype. This chain joins TRBV4-3 and TRBJ2-5; D is tentatively TRBD1 or TRBD2 (5 bases each). CDR3 length: 14 residues. CDR1 and CDR2 from the germline V gene are LGHNA and YSLEER. V shed 3 bases and J shed 3 bases, with 11 bases lying between them. The CDR3 reads CASSHRGSEETQYF. In DNA form, the CDR3 reads TGCGCCAGCAGCCACCGGGGCAGCGAAGAGACCCAGTACTTC.

The V gene is TRBV6-2 or TRBV6-3, the J gene TRBJ1-5; D is undetermined. Germline lookup yields CDR1 MNHEY and CDR2 SVGEGT. This CDR3 comprises 14 residues. The ends were cut back, 8 bases at V and 0 bases at J, with 11 bases in the middle. The chain's CDR3 is CASRALLSNQPQHF. The CDR3 nucleotides are TGTGCCAGCCGAGCCCTACTTAGCAATCAGCCCCAGCATTTT.

This clonotype was seen repeatedly, ten times or more. CDR3 amino acids: CASSEEGGNTIYF. DNA of the CDR3: TGTGCCAGCAGTGAGGAGGGTGGAAACACCATATATTTT. The rearrangement joins TRBV2 to TRBJ1-3; D is unresolved. Germline CDR1 is SNHLY and CDR2 is FYNNEI. The CDR3 runs to 13 residues. V lost 3 bases and J lost 3, with 6 bases in between. Using reference TRBV2 and TRBJ1-3 for the parts outside the CDR3, the full variable domain is EPEVTQTPSHQVTQMGQEVILRCVPISNHLYFYWYRQILGQKVEFLVSFYNNEISEKSEIFDDQFSVERPDGSNFTLKIRSTKLEDSAMYFCASSEEGGNTIYFGEGSWLTVV.

This clonotype was seen many times. The chain uses TRBV6-1 and TRBJ1-2, with a weak D call TRBD1 (6 bases). Germline CDR1 is MNHNS and CDR2 is SASEGT. With 5 bases removed from V and 6 bases from J, the gap between germline ends came to 13 bases. CDR3 length equals 13 residues. CDR3 nucleotide sequence: TGTGCCAGCAGTTATACAGGGAACCATGGCTACACCTTC. Translated, it gives CASSYTGNHGYTF.

This clonotype appeared many times. The chain recombines TRBV2 with TRBJ1-3; tentatively, D is TRBD1 (5 bases). The ends were cut back, 8 bases at V and 3 bases at J, with 11 bases in the middle. The CDR3 is 13 residues long. Germline V gene sequence: CDR1 SNHLY, CDR2 FYNNEI. CDR3: CASARDGGNTIYF. The CDR3, as DNA: TGTGCCAGCGCCCGGGACGGTGGAAACACCATATATTTT.

Many counts were recorded for this clonotype. The chain is built from TRBV11-2 and TRBJ2-3; 10 nucleotides line up with TRBD2. Germline V lookup: CDR1 SGHAT, CDR2 FQNNGV. This CDR3 has 18 residues. Trimming removed 1 base from V and 5 bases from J; junction bases left unmatched: 12. In DNA, the CDR3 is TGTGCCAGCAGCTTAGGAGCGGGGGGGTCTGGTGCTATAGATACGCAGTATTTT. It specifies CASSLGAGGSGAIDTQYF.